These 23 T cell receptor beta chains originate from one sample sequenced in a study of T cell responses to AZD1222 COVID-19 vaccine. Profiled with immunoSEQ multiplex PCR; TCRdb holds only in-frame clones, not every one. The sample holds tens of thousands of clones; 75% to 90% are singletons and the top ten take approximately 1.4%. The material sequenced was peripheral blood, taken 28 days after the second AZD1222 dose. These receptors all come from an adult who received the AZD1222 COVID-19 vaccine.

With regard to this clone: The junction departs from germline at one end; a sequencing error may be responsible. V and J are TRBV30 and TRBJ1-2; D not certain. Germline loops: CDR1 GTSNPN, CDR2 SVGIG (reference sequence). The CDR3 extends over 10 amino acids. The CDR3: CAGRDYGYTF. The CDR3 region has the DNA TGTGCCGGGAGGGACTATGGCTACACCTTC.

J is TRBJ1-1 and V is TRBV7-9; D gene ambiguous. This CDR3 comprises 14 residues. The germline gives CDR1 SEHNR, CDR2 FQNEAQ (reference sequence). Trimming shortened V by 2 bases and J by 1 base, and 8 bases separated the two germline ends. This CDR3 is CASSLPQRNTEAFF. CDR3 DNA sequence: TGTGCCAGCAGCTTACCCCAGAGGAACACTGAAGCTTTCTTT.

This rearrangement joins TRBV6-6 to TRBJ2-7, with D maybe TRBD2 (6 bases). Germline V gene lookup returns CDR1 MNHNY and CDR2 SVGAGI (reference sequence). CDR3 length: 15 amino acids. Trimming took 7 bases from V and 3 from J, leaving 19 bases between them. CDR3 sequence reads: CASTLEDSGDYEQYF. The CDR3 nucleotides read TGTGCCAGCACCTTAGAAGATAGCGGTGACTACGAGCAGTACTTC.

This clone appeared a few times. V gene TRBV7-2 combines with J gene TRBJ1-4, with D possibly matching TRBD1 (5 bases). Trimming removed 8 bases from V and 3 bases from J, with 10 bases in between. Germline lookup yields CDR1 SGHTA and CDR2 FQGNSA. The CDR3 is made up of 13 amino acids. This CDR3 reads CASQKGSNEKLFF. The CDR3 nucleotides read TGTGCCAGCCAAAAGGGGTCTAATGAAAAACTGTTTTTT.

This clone showed up just once. The gene calls are TRBV5-1 and TRBJ1-6; D unresolved. Per germline, CDR1 SGHRS and CDR2 YFSETQ. The CDR3 length is 13 residues. Trimming shortened V by 4 bases and J by 8 bases, and 10 bases separated the two germline ends. The CDR3 here is CASSRNRDSPLHF. The CDR3 DNA follows: TGCGCCAGCAGCCGTAATAGGGATTCACCCCTCCACTTT.

This clone was seen more than once but under ten times. The V gene is TRBV2, the J gene TRBJ2-2; D unresolved. Germline values: CDR1 SNHLY, CDR2 FYNNEI. V was trimmed by 4 bases and J by 4 bases, leaving 7 bases between them. The CDR3 is made up of 13 amino acids. The CDR3, as DNA: TGTGCCAGCAGTGTCGGGCCCACCGGGGAGCTGTTTTTT. Its translation: CASSVGPTGELFF.

CDR3 amino acids: CASSFPGQNTGELFF. CDR3 nucleotides: TGTGCCAGCAGCTTCCCGGGACAGAACACCGGGGAGCTGTTTTTT. This chain uses TRBV5-6 with TRBJ2-2, with a possible D match to TRBD1 (6 bases). CDR1 and CDR2 (germline): SGHDT, YYEEEE. The CDR3 totals 15 residues. V was pared by 2 bases and J by 1 base, with 9 bases between.

J is TRBJ2-6 and V is TRBV28, with D unresolved. This CDR3 comprises 12 residues. Germline V lookup: CDR1 MDHEN, CDR2 SYDVKM. The V end lost 4 bases, the J end lost 2 bases, and 0 bases lay between the germline ends. The CDR3 reads CASSSGANVLTF. The CDR3 nucleotides read TGTGCCAGCAGTTCTGGGGCCAACGTCCTGACTTTC.

This sequence joins TRBV5-1 and TRBJ2-4, with a weak D call TRBD1 (6 bases). CDR1 and CDR2 from the germline V gene are SGHRS and YFSETQ. With 0 bases removed from V and 5 bases from J, the gap between germline ends came to 9 bases. CDR3 size: 14 residues. In DNA, the CDR3 is TGCGCCAGCAGCTTGGGGGGGCAGGAAAACATTCAGTACTTC. As protein: CASSLGGQENIQYF.

Written as DNA, the CDR3 is TGTGCCAGCAGCTCCGGGAACACCGGGGAGCTGTTTTTT. It codes for CASSSGNTGELFF. The chain combines TRBV7-3 with TRBJ2-2; D unclear. The CDR3 loop spans 13 amino acids. The germline V and J ends were trimmed by 4 bases and 1 base, with 4 bases remaining between them. CDR1 is SGHTA and CDR2 is FQGTGA in the germline V gene.

The table lists this clone with a count of one. The gene calls are TRBV9 and TRBJ2-7, with 7 bases lining up with TRBD1. CDR3 size: 11 residues. The germline CDR1 and CDR2 sequences are SGDLS and YYNGEE. J lost 4 bases, V lost 7 bases, and 2 bases had no gene match. The CDR3 DNA reads TGTGCCAGCGGGACAGTTTACGAGCAGTACTTC. Translated, it gives CASGTVYEQYF.

The chain combines TRBV10-3 with TRBJ1-1; D is unresolved. V lost 3 bases and J 6 bases, leaving 11 bases between the germline ends. CDR3 length: 13 residues. Germline CDR1 reads ENHRY; CDR2 reads SYGVKD. The CDR3 sequence is CAISDSGRAEAFF. CDR3 sequence (DNA): TGTGCCATCAGTGATAGTGGGCGGGCTGAAGCTTTCTTT.

V is TRBV20-1 and J is TRBJ1-2, with D unresolved. Germline values: CDR1 DFQATT, CDR2 SNEGSKA (reference sequence). Trimming left V 3 bases short and J 6 bases short, with 11 bases between. The CDR3 spans 12 residues. CDR3 DNA: TGCAGTGCTAGTTCGCAGATCAATGGCTACACCTTC. Its protein is CSASSQINGYTF.

The CDR3 region has the DNA TGTGCCAGCAGTGAACCGGGGGTCGTGGAGCCCCAGCATTTT. Its protein product is CASSEPGVVEPQHF. The rearrangement joins TRBV6-1 to TRBJ1-5; D is possibly TRBD1 (5 bases). Germline V gene lookup returns CDR1 MNHNS and CDR2 SASEGT. V lost 2 bases and J lost 8, with 13 bases in between. The CDR3 has 14 residues.

The chain combines TRBV7-9 with TRBJ1-5; D is possibly TRBD1 (6 bases). Germline V gene lookup returns CDR1 SEHNR and CDR2 FQNEAQ (reference sequence). CDR3 length equals 15 residues. The V end lost 5 bases, the J end lost 4 bases, and 15 bases lay between the germline ends. For the CDR3, the DNA is TGTGCCAGCAGCCGACCGGGACATGAGAATCAGCCCCAGCATTTT. It encodes CASSRPGHENQPQHF.

Written as DNA, the CDR3 is TGTGCCAGCAGCTTTAATGAGCAGTTCTTC. Translating it yields CASSFNEQFF. V gene TRBV11-2 combines with J gene TRBJ2-1; D not certain. CDR1 and CDR2 from the germline V gene are SGHAT and FQNNGV. There are 10 residues in the CDR3. Trimming took 3 bases from V and 7 from J, leaving 1 base between them.

The V and J genes are TRBV7-9 and TRBJ2-6, with 8 bases lining up with TRBD1. This CDR3 is 17 amino acids long. The germline V gene encodes CDR1 SEHNR and CDR2 FQNEAQ (reference sequence). The V gene end was trimmed by 7 bases and the J gene end by 1 base; junction bases not matched to a gene: 9. CDR3 region: CASTPQGAQSGANVLTF. The DNA for the CDR3 is TGTGCCAGCACCCCCCAGGGGGCGCAATCTGGGGCCAACGTCCTGACTTTC.

V is TRBV7-8 and J is TRBJ1-1, with D possibly TRBD1 on 6 matching bases. V dropped 5 bases and J dropped 8 bases, with 12 bases sitting between them. The CDR3 covers 12 residues. In germline, CDR1 is SGHVS, CDR2 FQNEAQ. CDR3 protein: CASSPQGTEAFF. Here the CDR3 DNA reads TGTGCCAGCAGCCCCCAGGGGACGGAAGCTTTCTTT.

V and J are TRBV7-2 and TRBJ2-3; D perhaps matches TRBD2 (6 bases). There are 17 residues in the CDR3. CDR1 is SGHTA and CDR2 is FQGNSA in the germline V gene. Trimming stripped 2 bases from V and 0 bases from J, with 15 bases between. CDR3 sequence: CASSLNLWGTSTDTQYF. CDR3 nucleotides: TGTGCCAGCAGCTTAAATTTGTGGGGGACTAGCACAGATACGCAGTATTTT.

This rearrangement joins TRBV9 to TRBJ1-6, with 7 positions matching TRBD1. The trim removed 4 bases at V and 8 bases at J, leaving 21 bases unmatched. This CDR3 is built from 19 residues. CDR1 is SGDLS, CDR2 YYNGEE, per germline. CDR3 in DNA: TGTGCCAGCAGCCCCTTGGGAGGGGGCCCGGGGGTGTACGATTCACCCCTCCACTTT. It yields the protein CASSPLGGGPGVYDSPLHF.

The V gene is TRBV29-1, the J gene TRBJ2-7; D might be TRBD1 or TRBD2, each matching 5 bases. Trimming stripped 6 bases from V and 0 bases from J, with 12 bases between. Germline assignment: CDR1 SQVTM and CDR2 ANQGSEA. The CDR3 runs 13 residues. The CDR3 spells CSVARDPSYEQYF. The CDR3 nucleotides are TGCAGCGTCGCCCGGGACCCCTCCTACGAGCAGTACTTC.

This chain uses TRBV4-3 with TRBJ2-6, with D maybe TRBD2 (6 bases). Germline V gives CDR1 LGHNA, CDR2 YSLEER. The germline V and J ends were trimmed by 0 bases and 4 bases, with 19 bases remaining between them. The CDR3 extends over 19 amino acids. CDR3 sequence reads: CASSQDYRRVWGGANVLTF. In DNA form, the CDR3 reads TGCGCCAGCAGCCAAGATTATAGGAGGGTTTGGGGAGGGGCCAACGTCCTGACTTTC.

The chain uses TRBV7-6 and TRBJ1-2; 9 nucleotides agree with TRBD1. J gave up 3 bases and V 1 base, and 3 bases lay outside the gene matches. The CDR3 contains 15 residues. CDR1 and CDR2 from the germline V gene are SGHVS and FNYEAQ. CDR3 nucleotides: TGTGCCAGCAGCTTAGGGACAGGGGCCTACTATGGCTACACCTTC. It codes for CASSLGTGAYYGYTF.